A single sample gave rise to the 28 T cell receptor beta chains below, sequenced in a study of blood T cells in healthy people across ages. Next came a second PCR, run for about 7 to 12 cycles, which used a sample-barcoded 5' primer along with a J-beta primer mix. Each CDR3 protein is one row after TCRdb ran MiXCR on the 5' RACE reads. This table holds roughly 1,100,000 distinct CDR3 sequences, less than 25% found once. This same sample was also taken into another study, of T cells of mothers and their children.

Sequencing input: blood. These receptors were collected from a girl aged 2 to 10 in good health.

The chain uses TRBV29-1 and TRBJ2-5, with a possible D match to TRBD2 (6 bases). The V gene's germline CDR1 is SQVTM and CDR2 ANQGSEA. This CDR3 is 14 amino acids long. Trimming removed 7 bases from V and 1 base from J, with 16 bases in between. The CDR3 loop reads CSATGTRSQETQYF. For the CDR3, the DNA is TGCAGCGCCACCGGGACTCGCAGCCAAGAGACCCAGTACTTC.

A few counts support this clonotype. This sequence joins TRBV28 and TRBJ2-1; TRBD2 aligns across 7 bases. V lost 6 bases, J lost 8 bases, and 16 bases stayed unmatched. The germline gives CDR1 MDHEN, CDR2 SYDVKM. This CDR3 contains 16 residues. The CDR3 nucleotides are TGTGCCAGCAGGAAGCCCCAGGTTAGCGGGTGGCATGAGCAGTTCTTC. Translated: CASRKPQVSGWHEQFF.

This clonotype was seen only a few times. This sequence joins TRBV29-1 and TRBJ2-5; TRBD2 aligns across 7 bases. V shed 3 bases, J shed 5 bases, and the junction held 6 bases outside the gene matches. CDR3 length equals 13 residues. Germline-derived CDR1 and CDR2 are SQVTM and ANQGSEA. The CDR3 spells CSVDPSGEETQYF. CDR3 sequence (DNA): TGCAGCGTTGACCCTAGCGGCGAGGAGACCCAGTACTTC.

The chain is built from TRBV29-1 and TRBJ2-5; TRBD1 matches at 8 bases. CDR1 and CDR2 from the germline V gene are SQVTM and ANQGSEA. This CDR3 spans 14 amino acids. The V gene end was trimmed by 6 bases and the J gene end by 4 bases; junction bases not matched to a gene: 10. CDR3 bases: TGCAGCGTCACAGCAGGGGGCCGGACAGAGACCCAGTACTTC. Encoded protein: CSVTAGGRTETQYF.

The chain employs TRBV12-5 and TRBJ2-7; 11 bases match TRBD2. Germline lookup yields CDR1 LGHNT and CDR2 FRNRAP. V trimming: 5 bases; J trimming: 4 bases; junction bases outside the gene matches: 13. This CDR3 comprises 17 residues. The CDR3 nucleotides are TGTGCTAGTGGTCTACAAATACTAGCGGGGGCCGTATACGAGCAGTACTTC. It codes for CASGLQILAGAVYEQYF.

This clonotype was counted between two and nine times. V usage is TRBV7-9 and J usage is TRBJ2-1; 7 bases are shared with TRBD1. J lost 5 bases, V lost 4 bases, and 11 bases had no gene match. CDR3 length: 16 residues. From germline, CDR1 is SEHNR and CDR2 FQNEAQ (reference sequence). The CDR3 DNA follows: TGTGCCAGCAGCTGGCAGGAGGACAGGATTGACAATGAGCAGTTCTTC. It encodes CASSWQEDRIDNEQFF.

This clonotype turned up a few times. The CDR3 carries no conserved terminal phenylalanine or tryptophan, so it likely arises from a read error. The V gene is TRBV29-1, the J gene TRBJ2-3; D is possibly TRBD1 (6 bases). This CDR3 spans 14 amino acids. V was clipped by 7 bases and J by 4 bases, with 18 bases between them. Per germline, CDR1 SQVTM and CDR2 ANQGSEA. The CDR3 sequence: CSARTGTTADTQYL. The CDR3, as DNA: TGCAGCGCCCGGACCGGGACAACGGCAGATACGCAGTATCTT.

Here the CDR3 DNA reads TGCAGTGCTAGAGACCTACAGGGGGCCGCCCTCAATGAGCAGTTCTTC. Translation: CSARDLQGAALNEQFF. The rearrangement links TRBV20-1 to TRBJ2-1, with TRBD1 identical over 9 bases. This CDR3 comprises 16 residues. Germline V lookup: CDR1 DFQATT, CDR2 SNEGSKA (reference sequence). V gave up 0 bases and J gave up 6 bases; unmatched junction bases: 9.

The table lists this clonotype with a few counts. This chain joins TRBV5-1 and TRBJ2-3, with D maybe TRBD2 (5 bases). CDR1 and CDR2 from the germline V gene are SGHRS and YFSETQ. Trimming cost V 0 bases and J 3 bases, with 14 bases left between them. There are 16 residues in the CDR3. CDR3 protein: CASSLAASPATDTQYF. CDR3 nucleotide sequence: TGCGCCAGCAGCTTGGCCGCTAGCCCGGCGACAGATACGCAGTATTTT.

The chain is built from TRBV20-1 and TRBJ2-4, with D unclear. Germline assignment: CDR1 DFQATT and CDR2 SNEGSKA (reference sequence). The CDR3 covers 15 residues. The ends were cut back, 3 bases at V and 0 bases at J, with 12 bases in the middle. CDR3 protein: CSASGLGLAKNIQYF. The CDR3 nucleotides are TGCAGTGCTAGTGGTCTTGGGCTAGCCAAAAACATTCAGTACTTC.

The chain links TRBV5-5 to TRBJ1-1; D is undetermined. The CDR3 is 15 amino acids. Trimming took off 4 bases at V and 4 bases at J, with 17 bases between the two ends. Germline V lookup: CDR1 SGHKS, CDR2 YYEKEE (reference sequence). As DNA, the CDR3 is TGTGCCAGCAGCCTCGGCCATGGTGGGAGCACTGAAGCTTTCTTT. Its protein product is CASSLGHGGSTEAFF.

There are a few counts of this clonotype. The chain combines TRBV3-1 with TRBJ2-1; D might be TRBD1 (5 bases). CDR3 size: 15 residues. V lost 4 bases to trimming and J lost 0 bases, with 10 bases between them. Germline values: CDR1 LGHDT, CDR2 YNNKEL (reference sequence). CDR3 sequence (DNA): TGTGCCAGCAGCCCCGACAGTGCCTCCTACAATGAGCAGTTCTTC. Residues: CASSPDSASYNEQFF.

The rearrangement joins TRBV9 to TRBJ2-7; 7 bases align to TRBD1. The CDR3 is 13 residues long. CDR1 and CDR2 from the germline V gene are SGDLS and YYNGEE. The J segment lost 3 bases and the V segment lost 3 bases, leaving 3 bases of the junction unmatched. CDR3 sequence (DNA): TGTGCCAGCAGCGCGAGGGGGCTCTACGAGCAGTACTTC. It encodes CASSARGLYEQYF.

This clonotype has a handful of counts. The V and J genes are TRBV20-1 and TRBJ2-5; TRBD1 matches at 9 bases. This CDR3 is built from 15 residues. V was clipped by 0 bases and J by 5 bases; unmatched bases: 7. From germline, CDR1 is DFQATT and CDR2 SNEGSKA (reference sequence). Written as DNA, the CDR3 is TGCAGTGCTAGAGATCAAGGACAGGGGACGGAGACCCAGTACTTC. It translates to CSARDQGQGTETQYF.

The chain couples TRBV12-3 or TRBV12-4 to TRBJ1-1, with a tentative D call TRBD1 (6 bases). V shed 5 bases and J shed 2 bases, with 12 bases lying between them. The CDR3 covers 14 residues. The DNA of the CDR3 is TGTGCCAGCAGTCAACAGGGCTTCAACACTGAAGCTTTCTTT. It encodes CASSQQGFNTEAFF.

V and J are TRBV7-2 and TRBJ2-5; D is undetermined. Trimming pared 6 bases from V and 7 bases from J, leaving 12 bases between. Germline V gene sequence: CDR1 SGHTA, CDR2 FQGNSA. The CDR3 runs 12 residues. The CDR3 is CASSLQTGTQYF. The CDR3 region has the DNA TGTGCCAGCAGTTTACAAACGGGGACCCAGTACTTC. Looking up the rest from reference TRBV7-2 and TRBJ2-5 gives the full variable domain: GAGVSQSPSNKVTEKGKDVELRCDPISGHTALYWYRQSLGQGLEFLIYFQGNSAPDKSGLPSDRFSAERTGGSVSTLTIQRTQQEDSAVYLCASSLQTGTQYFGPGTRLLVL.

CDR3 sequence reads: CASSLATSRQNTQYF. The CDR3 coding sequence is TGTGCCAGCAGCTTAGCGACTAGCCGTCAGAATACGCAGTATTTT. This chain joins TRBV7-2 and TRBJ2-3, with 7 nucleotides matching TRBD2. After removal of 0 bases from V and 7 bases from J, the junction contained 7 bases not matched to a gene. This CDR3 spans 15 amino acids. The germline CDR1 and CDR2 sequences are SGHTA and FQGNSA. Full variable domain (missing parts from reference TRBV7-2 and TRBJ2-3): GAGVSQSPSNKVTEKGKDVELRCDPISGHTALYWYRQSLGQGLEFLIYFQGNSAPDKSGLPSDRFSAERTGGSVSTLTIQRTQQEDSAVYLCASSLATSRQNTQYFGPGTRLTVL.

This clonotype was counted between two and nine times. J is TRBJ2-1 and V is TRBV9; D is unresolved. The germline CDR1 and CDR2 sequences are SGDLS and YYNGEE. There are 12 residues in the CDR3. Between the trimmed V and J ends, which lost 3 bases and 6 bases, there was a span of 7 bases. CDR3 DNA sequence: TGTGCCAGCAGCGATGCCGCCAATGAGCAGTTCTTC. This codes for CASSDAANEQFF.

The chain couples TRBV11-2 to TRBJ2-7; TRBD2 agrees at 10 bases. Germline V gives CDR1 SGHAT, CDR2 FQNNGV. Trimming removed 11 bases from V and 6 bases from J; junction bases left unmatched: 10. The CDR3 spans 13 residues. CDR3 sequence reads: CAVQSGRASEQYF. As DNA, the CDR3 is TGTGCCGTACAGAGCGGGAGGGCCTCCGAGCAGTACTTC.

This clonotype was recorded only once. The CDR3 loop is CASGTRAGELFF. As DNA, the CDR3 is TGTGCCAGCGGTACGAGGGCCGGGGAGCTGTTTTTT. The rearrangement joins TRBV6-6 to TRBJ2-2; D perhaps matches TRBD2 (5 bases). CDR1 and CDR2 (germline): MNHNY, SVGAGI (reference sequence). CDR3 length: 12 amino acids. Trimming pared 8 bases from V and 6 bases from J, leaving 10 bases between.

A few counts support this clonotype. CDR3: CSARVRPNPATNEKLFF. The CDR3 DNA sequence: TGCAGTGCTAGAGTACGCCCGAATCCCGCAACTAATGAAAAACTGTTTTTT. This rearrangement joins TRBV20-1 to TRBJ1-4; D not certain. V dropped 1 base and J dropped 0 bases, with 15 bases sitting between them. The CDR3 sequence is 17 residues long. Germline-derived CDR1 and CDR2 are DFQATT and SNEGSKA (reference sequence).

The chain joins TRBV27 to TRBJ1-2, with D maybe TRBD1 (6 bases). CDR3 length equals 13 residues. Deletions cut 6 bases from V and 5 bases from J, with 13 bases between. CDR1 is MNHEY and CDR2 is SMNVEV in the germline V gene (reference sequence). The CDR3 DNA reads TGTGCCAGCAGACGGACAGAAGCATATGGCTACACCTTC. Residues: CASRRTEAYGYTF.

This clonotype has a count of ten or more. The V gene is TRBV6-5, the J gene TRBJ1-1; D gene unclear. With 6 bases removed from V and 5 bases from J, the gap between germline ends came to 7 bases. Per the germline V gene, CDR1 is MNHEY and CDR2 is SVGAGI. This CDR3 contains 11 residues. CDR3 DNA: TGTGCCAGCAGGAGAGGGACTGAAGCTTTCTTT. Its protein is CASRRGTEAFF.

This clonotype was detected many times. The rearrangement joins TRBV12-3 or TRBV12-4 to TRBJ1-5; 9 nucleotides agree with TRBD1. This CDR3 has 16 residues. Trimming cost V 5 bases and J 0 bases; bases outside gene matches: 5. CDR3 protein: CASSLGTGNSNQPQHF. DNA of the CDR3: TGTGCCAGCAGTCTCGGGACAGGGAATAGCAATCAGCCCCAGCATTTT.

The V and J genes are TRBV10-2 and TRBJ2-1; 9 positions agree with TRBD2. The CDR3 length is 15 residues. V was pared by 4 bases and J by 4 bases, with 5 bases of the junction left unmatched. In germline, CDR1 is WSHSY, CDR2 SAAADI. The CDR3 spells CASSVSSGDYNEQFF. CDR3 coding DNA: TGCGCCAGCAGTGTCTCTAGCGGGGATTACAATGAGCAGTTCTTC.

CDR3 residues: CASSPDRRTEAFF. CDR3 sequence (DNA): TGTGCCAGCTCACCCGACCGGAGGACTGAAGCTTTCTTT. The chain has TRBV18 and TRBJ1-1; D remains ambiguous. The CDR3 loop spans 13 amino acids. Germline V gene sequence: CDR1 KGHSH, CDR2 LQKENI. Deletions cut 3 bases from V and 5 bases from J, with 10 bases between.

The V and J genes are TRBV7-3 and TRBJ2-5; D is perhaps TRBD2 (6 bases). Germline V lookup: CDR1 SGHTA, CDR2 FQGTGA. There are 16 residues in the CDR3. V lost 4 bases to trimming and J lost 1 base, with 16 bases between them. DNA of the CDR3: TGTGCCAGCAGCTATAGAGTAGCGGAACCCCAAGAGACCCAGTACTTC. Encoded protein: CASSYRVAEPQETQYF.

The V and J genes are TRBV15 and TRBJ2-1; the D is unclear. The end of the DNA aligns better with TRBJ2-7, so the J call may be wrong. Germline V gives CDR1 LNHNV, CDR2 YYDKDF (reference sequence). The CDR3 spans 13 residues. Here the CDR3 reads CATSRSLGHEQYF. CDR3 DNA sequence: TGTGCCACCAGCAGGTCGTTAGGGCACGAGCAGTACTTC.